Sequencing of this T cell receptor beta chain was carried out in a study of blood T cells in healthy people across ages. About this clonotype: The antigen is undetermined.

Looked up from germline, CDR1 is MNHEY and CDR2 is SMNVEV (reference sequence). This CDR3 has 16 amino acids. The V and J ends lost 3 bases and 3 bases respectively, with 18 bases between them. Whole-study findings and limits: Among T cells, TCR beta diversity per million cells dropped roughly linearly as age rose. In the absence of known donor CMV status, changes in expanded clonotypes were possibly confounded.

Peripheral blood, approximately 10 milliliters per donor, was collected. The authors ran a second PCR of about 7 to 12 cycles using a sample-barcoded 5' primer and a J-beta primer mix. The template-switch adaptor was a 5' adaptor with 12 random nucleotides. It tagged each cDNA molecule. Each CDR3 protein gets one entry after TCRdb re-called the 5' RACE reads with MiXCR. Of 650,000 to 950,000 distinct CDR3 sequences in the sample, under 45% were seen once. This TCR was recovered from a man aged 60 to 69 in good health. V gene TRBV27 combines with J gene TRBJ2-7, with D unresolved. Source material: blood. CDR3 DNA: TGTGCCAGCAGTTTTATCGGACCCGCGCGGATCTACGAGCAGTACTTC. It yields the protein CASSFIGPARIYEQYF.